This T cell receptor (beta chain) originates from a study of blood T cell repertoires in COVID-19. Participants had their cohort set by participant-reported clinical history. Exposed participants came across a COVID-19 case within 2 weeks before study entry. The CDR3 is 17 amino acids. The junction had 2 bases not matched to a gene; V was cut back by 4 bases and J by 0 bases. CDR1 and CDR2 (germline): LGHDT, YNNKEL (reference sequence). Per the study methods: By means of reference gene primer amplification, nucleated cell counts were estimated. Clones were read by immunoSEQ multiplex PCR, and TCRdb kept only the in-frame ones, dropping some. V, J and clone size are those of that table, while D and trimming were read from the DNA. The sample has approximately 310,000 clones, 85% seen once.

Material: PBMCs or T cells enriched from blood (not recorded which). This receptor was identified in a woman between 25 and 40 years old who had been exposed to COVID-19. V is TRBV3-1 (or the pseudogene TRBV3-2) and J is TRBJ2-6; the match to TRBD1 covers 11 bases. CDR3 sequence reads: CASSLGQGASGANVLTF. The CDR3, as DNA: TGTGCCAGCAGCCTCGGACAGGGGGCCTCTGGGGCCAACGTCCTGACTTTC.